This T cell receptor (beta chain) is from a study of cytomegalovirus exposure and HLA in healthy donors. General study points: Sequencing likely generated an artifact that appeared as a cluster of highly shared sequence variants. A later analysis linked about 17,000 TCR beta sequences to HLA alleles at 0.05 false discovery rate. One variant, a missense change in DCLRE1C, was linked in a later analysis to TCR beta V- and J-gene trimming.

The PCR was carried out with 60 Vbeta primers and 13 Jbeta primers. Profiled with immunoSEQ multiplex PCR; TCRdb holds only in-frame clones, not every one. The sample holds some 130,000 clones, 60% to 85% seen once. While unrecorded immune exposures were likely, the donors were nominally healthy when sampled. Trimming left V 4 bases short and J 5 bases short, with 9 bases between. Germline V gene lookup returns CDR1 LNHDA and CDR2 SQIVND (reference sequence). The length of the CDR3 is 12 residues. Points on this clone: Its target is unknown.

The TCR sequence derives from a female donor in good health and CMV-seropositive. The chain joins TRBV19 to TRBJ2-7; D ambiguous. The sample taken for sequencing was PBMCs. Written as DNA, the CDR3 is TGTGCCAGTAGTAGTCGCCGGGACGAGCAGTACTTC. This sequence encodes CASSSRRDEQYF.